The entry below describes one T cell receptor beta chain. This specimen comes from a study of blood T cell repertoires in COVID-19. Study summary: PBMCs, B-cell-depleted T cells, or T cells were the source of the cDNA or gDNA that made up the material.

Some clones are missing from TCRdb's copy, which holds only in-frame ones; the method was immunoSEQ multiplex PCR. The sample records over 130,000 clones, about 90% being singletons. Germline CDR1 SNHLY, CDR2 FYNNEI. The CDR3 has 12 amino acids. Trimming left V 0 bases short and J 11 bases short, with 11 bases between. The sequenced sample consisted of peripheral blood. This chain links TRBV2 with TRBJ2-7, with D uncertain. This TCR was recovered from an elderly woman with acute or convalescent COVID-19. The CDR3 loop reads CASSEAGTVEYF. The CDR3 DNA is TGTGCCAGCAGTGAAGCGGGCACCGTGGAGTACTTC. The full variable domain, in which reference TRBV2 and TRBJ2-7 provide the parts outside the CDR3, is EPEVTQTPSHQVTQMGQEVILRCVPISNHLYFYWYRQILGQKVEFLVSFYNNEISEKSEIFDDQFSVERPDGSNFTLKIRSTKLEDSAMYFCASSEAGTVEYFGPGTRLTVT.